The following is a T cell receptor delta chain sequence with its context. Antigen specificity is unknown. A far larger clone is only one base removed, so a read error is likely. This sample is drawn from a study of delta chains in infants with herpesvirus infections. Study outcomes and limitations: The study lacked race- and environment-matched controls and was small. Absence in CMV-uninfected infants may reflect the detection limit only. The public clonotype appeared only at the first post-infection time point.

TCR cDNA was made from PBMC RNA with gamma- and delta-chain-specific primers. TCRdb re-identified clones in the RT-PCR reads via CATT. Among hundreds of delta-chain clones listed, 31% were seen once. The source material was peripheral blood, sampled at time point 2 of longitudinal follow-up. This TCR derives from a human donor who was a Ugandan infant, either HIV-exposed or HIV-unexposed (not recorded which).

The CDR3 nucleotides are TGTGCTGTGGCCTCACCCTGGGGGAGACGAAAGGATAAACTCATCTTT. Its protein is CAVASPWGRRKDKLIF. The V gene is TRAV36/DV7, the J gene TRDJ1; TRDD3 aligns across 8 bases. The V segment lost 3 bases and the J segment 5 bases; nucleotides outside the gene matches: 15. This CDR3 region has 16 residues. Germline V CDR1 and CDR2: VTNFRS, LTSSGIE (reference sequence).